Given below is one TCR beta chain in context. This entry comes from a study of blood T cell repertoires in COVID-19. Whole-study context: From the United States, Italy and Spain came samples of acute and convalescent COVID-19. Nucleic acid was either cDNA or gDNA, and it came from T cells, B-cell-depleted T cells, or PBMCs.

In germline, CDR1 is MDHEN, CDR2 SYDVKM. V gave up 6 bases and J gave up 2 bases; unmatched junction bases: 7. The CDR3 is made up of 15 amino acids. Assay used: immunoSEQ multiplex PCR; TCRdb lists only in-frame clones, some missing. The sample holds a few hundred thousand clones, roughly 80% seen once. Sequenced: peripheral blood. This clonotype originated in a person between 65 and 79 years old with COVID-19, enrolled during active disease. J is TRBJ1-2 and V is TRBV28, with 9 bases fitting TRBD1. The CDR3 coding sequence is TGTGCCAGCAGGCGGACAGGGGCCCTCAACTATGGCTACACCTTC. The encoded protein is CASRRTGALNYGYTF.